This T cell receptor (beta chain) came from a study of blood T cell repertoires in COVID-19. The wider study: Researchers got acute and convalescent COVID-19 samples from the United States, Italy and Spain. T cells, B-cell-depleted T cells, or PBMCs provided the cDNA or gDNA that served as material.

Per the germline V gene, CDR1 is LGHDT and CDR2 is YNNKEL (reference sequence). J gave up 7 bases and V 6 bases, and 8 bases lay outside the gene matches. The CDR3 spans 14 residues. Cohort allocation depended upon clinical history that participants reported. Produced via immunoSEQ multiplex PCR; TCRdb's table is partial and in-frame only. The sample includes over 200,000 clones, under 90% seen only once; the top ten take about 1.7%. The TCR originated in a man in his sixties who had recovered from COVID-19. Sequenced material: PBMCs or T cells enriched from blood (not recorded which). This chain joins TRBV3-1 (or the pseudogene TRBV3-2) and TRBJ2-5; 10 bases are shared with TRBD2. CDR3 nucleotide sequence: TGTGCCAGCAGAAATCTAGCGGGGGAAGGGACCCAGTACTTC. Protein product: CASRNLAGEGTQYF.